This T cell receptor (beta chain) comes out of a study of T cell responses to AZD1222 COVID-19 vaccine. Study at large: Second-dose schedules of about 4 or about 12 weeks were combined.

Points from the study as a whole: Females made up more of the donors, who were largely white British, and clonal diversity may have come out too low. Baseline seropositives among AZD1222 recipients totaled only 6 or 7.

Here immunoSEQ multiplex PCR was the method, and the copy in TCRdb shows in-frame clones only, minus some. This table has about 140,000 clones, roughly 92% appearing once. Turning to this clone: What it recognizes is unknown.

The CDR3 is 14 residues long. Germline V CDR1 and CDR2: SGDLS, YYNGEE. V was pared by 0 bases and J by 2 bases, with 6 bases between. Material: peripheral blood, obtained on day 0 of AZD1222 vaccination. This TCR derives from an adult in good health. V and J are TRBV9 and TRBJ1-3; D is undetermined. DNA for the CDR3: TGTGCCAGCAGCGTAGAGGAGGCTGGAAACACCATATATTTT. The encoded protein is CASSVEEAGNTIYF.